This T cell receptor (beta chain) was retrieved from a study of cytomegalovirus exposure and HLA in healthy donors. General observations from the study: TRBV6-2, TRBV6-3 and other indistinguishable V segments were excluded.

This clone was recorded a few times. The antigen remains undetermined. 60 Vbeta and 13 Jbeta primers were used in PCR. Only in-frame clones appear in the TCRdb table, and some are missing; sequencing was by immunoSEQ multiplex PCR. The sample consists of approximately 160,000 clones, roughly 79% of them appearing once. CDR1 and CDR2 from the germline V gene are MNHEY and SMNVEV (reference sequence). Trimming cost V 5 bases and J 4 bases; bases outside gene matches: 6. The CDR3 contains 15 residues. The V gene is TRBV27, the J gene TRBJ2-7; 12 nucleotides match TRBD2. Material for sequencing was PBMCs. This receptor was taken from a man aged 35-49 years in good health and CMV-seronegative. The CDR3 coding sequence is TGTGCCAGCAGTATCCGGACTAGCGGGACGTACGAGCAGTACTTC. Protein product: CASSIRTSGTYEQYF.